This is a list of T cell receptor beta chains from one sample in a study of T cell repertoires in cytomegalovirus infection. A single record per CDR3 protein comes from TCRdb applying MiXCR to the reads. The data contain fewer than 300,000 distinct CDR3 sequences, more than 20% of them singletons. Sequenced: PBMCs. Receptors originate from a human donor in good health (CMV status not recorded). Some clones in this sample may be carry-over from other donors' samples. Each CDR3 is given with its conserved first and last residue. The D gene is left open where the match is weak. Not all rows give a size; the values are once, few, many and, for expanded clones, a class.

CASSFLVVHEQYF	TGTGCCAGCAGTTTTCTGGTGGTCCACGAGCAGTACTTC	TRBJ2-7	TRBV12-3/TRBV12-4	-	many
CASSILQGASEAFF	TGTGCCAGCAGCATTTTACAGGGGGCGTCTGAAGCTTTCTTT	TRBJ1-1	TRBV7-2	TRBD1	many
CASSYSRALNTEAFF	TGTGCCAGCAGTTACTCAAGAGCTTTGAACACTGAAGCTTTCTTT	TRBJ1-1	TRBV6-5	-	many
CASSLGIGMSLGRTNTEAFF	TGTGCCAGTAGTCTCGGAATAGGAATGAGTCTCGGACGGACAAACACTGAAGCTTTCTTT	TRBJ1-1	TRBV19	-	-
CAIQNEQFF	TGTGCCATTCAAAATGAGCAGTTCTTC	TRBJ2-1	TRBV2	-	few
CATSRERQGGAFF	TGTGCCACCAGCAGAGAAAGACAGGGGGGAGCTTTCTTT	TRBJ1-1	TRBV15	TRBD1	few
CASSFWGATDTQYF	TGTGCCAGCAGTTTTTGGGGGGCCACAGATACGCAGTATTTT	TRBJ2-3	TRBV28	-	few
CASRGRGELFF	TGTGCCAGCAGGGGTCGAGGGGAGCTGTTTTTT	TRBJ2-2	TRBV28	-	-
CASSTGLAGTQYF	TGTGCCAGCAGCACGGGACTAGCGGGAACCCAGTACTTC	TRBJ2-5	TRBV7-2	TRBD2	once
CASSYNSGRPYEQYF	TGTGCCAGCAGTTACAATAGCGGGAGACCCTACGAGCAGTACTTC	TRBJ2-7	TRBV6-2/TRBV6-3	TRBD2	few
CASSPTGKGYGYTF	TGTGCCAGCAGTCCTACAGGGAAAGGGTATGGCTACACCTTC	TRBJ1-2	TRBV28	-	many
CSARGTGGLAAYEQYF	TGCAGTGCTAGGGGGACAGGGGGTTTAGCGGCGTACGAGCAGTACTTC	TRBJ2-7	TRBV20-1	TRBD1	few
CASSSRGTGAYEQYF	TGTGCCAGCAGCTCCAGGGGGACAGGAGCCTACGAGCAGTACTTC	TRBJ2-7	TRBV7-9	TRBD1	few
CASGAGHLGEQYF	TGTGCCAGCGGGGCCGGACACTTAGGGGAGCAGTACTTC	TRBJ2-7	TRBV7-2	-	few
CASSSGQVYNEQFF	TGTGCCAGCAGCTCCGGACAGGTGTACAATGAGCAGTTCTTC	TRBJ2-1	TRBV7-6	TRBD1	-
CATSEPGSANYGYTF	TGTGCCACCAGTGAACCGGGATCTGCGAACTATGGCTACACCTTC	TRBJ1-2	TRBV24-1	-	-
CASSAGLAGTLASEQYF	TGCGCCAGCAGCGCGGGACTAGCGGGCACCCTTGCGTCCGAGCAGTACTTC	TRBJ2-7	TRBV10-2	TRBD2	few
CASSEPQTYYEQYF	TGTGCCAGCAGCGAGCCGCAGACATATTACGAGCAGTACTTC	TRBJ2-7	TRBV7-9	-	-
CASKQEAYNSPLHF	TGTGCCAGCAAGCAGGAAGCCTATAATTCACCCCTCCACTTT	TRBJ1-6	TRBV6-1	-	few
CAISTGMGTGELFF	TGTGCCATTTCCACCGGGATGGGCACCGGGGAGCTGTTTTTT	TRBJ2-2	TRBV25-1	-	few
CASSLRGRGPRGYGYTF	TGTGCCAGCAGTTTACGGGGCAGGGGGCCCCGTGGATATGGCTACACCTTC	TRBJ1-2	TRBV28	TRBD1	-
CASSFQTGRNNEQFF	TGTGCCAGCAGCTTCCAGACAGGTCGGAACAATGAGCAGTTCTTC	TRBJ2-1	TRBV7-2	-	-
CASSLASGRLAGGLYNEQFF	TGTGCCAGCAGCTTAGCCTCGGGAAGACTAGCGGGAGGGTTATACAATGAGCAGTTCTTC	TRBJ2-1	TRBV7-9	TRBD2	few
CASSRGQGETQYF	TGTGCCAGTAGCCGCGGACAGGGAGAGACCCAGTACTTC	TRBJ2-5	TRBV19	TRBD1	many
CASSSRRGNTEAFF	TGTGCCAGCAGCTCCCGACGGGGAAACACTGAAGCTTTCTTT	TRBJ1-1	TRBV7-9	-	-